This record covers a single T cell receptor beta chain. Germline V gene data show CDR1 as SEHNR and CDR2 as FQNEAQ (reference sequence). The CDR3 extends over 15 amino acids. V was shortened by 5 bases and J by 3 bases, with 16 bases between the two germline ends. Sampling consisted of one heparinised blood draw per donor, averaging around 100 mL. The sequenced template was cDNA made from the entire isolated RNA. The repertoire was sequenced with immunoSEQ multiplex PCR; TCRdb's copy has only in-frame clones and lacks some. Of under 450,000 clones in the sample, around 15% were seen once. The data were obtained in a study of beta chain features in type 1 diabetes.

The J gene is TRBJ1-1, the V gene TRBV7-9; D ambiguous. The sequenced material came from naive CD4+ T cells from blood. The TCR sequence derives from a woman between 18 and 30 years old in good health. For the CDR3, the DNA is TGTGCCAGCAGCCGGTTACGGGGTACGGACACTGAAGCTTTCTTT. Protein: CASSRLRGTDTEAFF.